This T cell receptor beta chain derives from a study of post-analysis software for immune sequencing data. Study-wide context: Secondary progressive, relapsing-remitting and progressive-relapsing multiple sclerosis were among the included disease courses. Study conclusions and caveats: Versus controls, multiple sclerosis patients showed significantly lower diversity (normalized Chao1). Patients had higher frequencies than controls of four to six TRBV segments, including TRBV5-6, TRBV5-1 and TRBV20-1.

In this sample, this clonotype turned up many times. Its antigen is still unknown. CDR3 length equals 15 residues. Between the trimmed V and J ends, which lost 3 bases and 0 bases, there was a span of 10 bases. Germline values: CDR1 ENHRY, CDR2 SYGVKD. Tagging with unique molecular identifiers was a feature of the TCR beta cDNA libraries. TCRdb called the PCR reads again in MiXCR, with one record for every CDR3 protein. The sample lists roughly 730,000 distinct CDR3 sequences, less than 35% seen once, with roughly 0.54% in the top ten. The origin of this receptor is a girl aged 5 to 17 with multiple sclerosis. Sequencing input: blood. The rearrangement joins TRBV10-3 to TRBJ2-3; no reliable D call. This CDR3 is CAISDPLASTDTQYF. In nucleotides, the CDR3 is TGTGCCATCAGTGATCCACTGGCCAGCACAGATACGCAGTATTTT.